Below, one TCR beta chain is given with its context. What it binds is not known. 13 Jbeta primers and 60 Vbeta primers were used for the PCR. Only in-frame clones appear in the TCRdb table, and some are missing; sequencing was by immunoSEQ multiplex PCR. Among about 150,000 clones, about 78% were seen once, and the ten largest hold approximately 4%. Looked up from germline, CDR1 is MGHRA and CDR2 is YSYEKL. This CDR3 region has 16 residues. The V and J ends lost 1 base and 3 bases, in that order; junction bases with no gene match: 7. These data are taken from a study of cytomegalovirus exposure and HLA in healthy donors. General study results and limits: Diagnosis of cytomegalovirus status made by the classifier reportedly showed high specificity and sensitivity. A list of 150 or so TCR beta chains associated with cytomegalovirus was given.

The chain recombines TRBV4-1 with TRBJ1-1; 8 bases fit TRBD1. This TCR was sampled from a man aged 45-65 years in good health and CMV-seropositive. The sample comprised PBMCs. CDR3 nucleotide sequence: TGCGCCAGCAGCCAAGGAGCCGGGACAGGCGACACTGAAGCTTTCTTT. Its protein product is CASSQGAGTGDTEAFF.